This T cell receptor beta chain was recovered during a study of blood T cell repertoires in COVID-19. Study summary: T cells, B-cell-depleted T cells, or PBMCs provided the cDNA or gDNA that served as material.

Original analysis: Cell counts per sample came from amplifying reference gene primers. Sequenced by immunoSEQ multiplex PCR; TCRdb stores in-frame clones only, minus some. V and J calls and clone size follow that table, whereas D and trimming were derived from the DNA. The sample has about 270,000 clones; approximately 86% are singletons. In germline, CDR1 is SGDLS, CDR2 YYNGEE. V lost 2 bases to trimming and J lost 4 bases; unmatched junction nucleotides: 7. The CDR3 is made up of 15 amino acids. The sequence came from a woman aged 55-70 years who had recovered from COVID-19. The sequenced material came from peripheral blood. This chain links TRBV9 with TRBJ1-1; 8 bases agree with TRBD1. The CDR3 region has the DNA TGTGCCAGCAGCGTCTATTCTACAGGGGGCACTGAAGCTTTCTTT. Translating gives CASSVYSTGGTEAFF.